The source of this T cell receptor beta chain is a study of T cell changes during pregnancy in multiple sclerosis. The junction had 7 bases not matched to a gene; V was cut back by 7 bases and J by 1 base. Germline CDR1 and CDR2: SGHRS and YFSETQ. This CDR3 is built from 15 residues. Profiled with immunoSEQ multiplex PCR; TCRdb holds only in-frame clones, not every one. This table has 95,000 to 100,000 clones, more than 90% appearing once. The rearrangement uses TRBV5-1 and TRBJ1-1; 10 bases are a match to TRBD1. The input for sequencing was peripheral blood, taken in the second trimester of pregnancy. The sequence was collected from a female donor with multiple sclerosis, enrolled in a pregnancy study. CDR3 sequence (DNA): TGCGCCAGCTCGACAGGGGGCGCCGGGAACACTGAAGCTTTCTTT. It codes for CASSTGGAGNTEAFF.